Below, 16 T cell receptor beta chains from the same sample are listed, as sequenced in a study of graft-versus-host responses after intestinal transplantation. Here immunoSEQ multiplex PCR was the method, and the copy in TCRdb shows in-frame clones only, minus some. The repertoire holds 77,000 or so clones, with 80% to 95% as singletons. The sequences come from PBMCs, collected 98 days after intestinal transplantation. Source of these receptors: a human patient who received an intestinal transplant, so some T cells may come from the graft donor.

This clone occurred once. The CDR3 DNA reads as TGTGCCACCAGGGCCCCATTCTCCTACGAGCAGTACTTC. This gives the protein CATRAPFSYEQYF. V is TRBV15 and J is TRBJ2-7; D is unresolved. Trimming removed 6 bases at V and 0 bases at J, with 9 bases between. This CDR3 comprises 13 residues. Looked up from germline, CDR1 is LNHNV and CDR2 is YYDKDF (reference sequence).

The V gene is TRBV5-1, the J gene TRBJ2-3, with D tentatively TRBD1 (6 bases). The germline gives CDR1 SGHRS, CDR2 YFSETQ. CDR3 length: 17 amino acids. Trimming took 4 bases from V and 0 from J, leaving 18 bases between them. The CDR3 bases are TGCGCCAGCAGCAATGCCGGACAGACGCTAAGCACAGATACGCAGTATTTT. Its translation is CASSNAGQTLSTDTQYF. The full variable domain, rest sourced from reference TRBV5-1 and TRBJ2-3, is KAGVTQTPRYLIKTRGQQVTLSCSPISGHRSVSWYQQTPGQGLQFLFEYFSETQRNKGNFPGRFSGRQFSNSRSEMNVSTLELGDSALYLCASSNAGQTLSTDTQYFGPGTRLTVL.

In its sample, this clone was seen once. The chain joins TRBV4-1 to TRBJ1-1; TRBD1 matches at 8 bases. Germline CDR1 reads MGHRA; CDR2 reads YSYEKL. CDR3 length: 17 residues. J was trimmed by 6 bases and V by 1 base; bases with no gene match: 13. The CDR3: CASSQVRQGMYLAEAFF. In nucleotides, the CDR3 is TGCGCCAGCAGCCAAGTGAGACAGGGGATGTATCTTGCTGAAGCTTTCTTT.

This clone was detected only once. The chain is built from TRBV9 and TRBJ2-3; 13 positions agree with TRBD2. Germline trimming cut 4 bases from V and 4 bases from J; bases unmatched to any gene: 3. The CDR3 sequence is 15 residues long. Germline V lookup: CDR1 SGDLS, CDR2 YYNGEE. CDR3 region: CASSPGLAGPDTQYF. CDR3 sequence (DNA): TGTGCCAGCAGCCCGGGACTAGCGGGACCAGATACGCAGTATTTT.

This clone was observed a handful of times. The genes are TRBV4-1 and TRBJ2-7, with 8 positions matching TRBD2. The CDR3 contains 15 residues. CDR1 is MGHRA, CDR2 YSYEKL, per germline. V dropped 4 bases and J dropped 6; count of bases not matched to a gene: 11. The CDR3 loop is CASSPLAREGLEQYF. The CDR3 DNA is TGCGCCAGCAGCCCACTAGCACGGGAGGGCCTCGAGCAGTACTTC.

The CDR3 region is CASSQLMADREGANVLTF. The CDR3 DNA follows: TGTGCCAGCAGCCAATTAATGGCGGACCGGGAAGGGGCCAACGTCCTGACTTTC. This chain links TRBV16 with TRBJ2-6; D is perhaps TRBD2 (5 bases). CDR1 KGHSY and CDR2 FQNENV come from the germline V gene. The CDR3 is 18 residues long. The V end was cut by 1 base, the J end by 4 bases, with 17 bases between.

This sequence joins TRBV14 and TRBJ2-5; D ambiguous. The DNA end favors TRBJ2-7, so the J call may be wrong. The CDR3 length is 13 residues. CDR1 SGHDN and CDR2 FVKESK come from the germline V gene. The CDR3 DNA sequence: TGTGCCAGCAGCCAGGTCATGGCGTACGAGCAGTACTTC. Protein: CASSQVMAYEQYF.

As DNA, the CDR3 is TGTGCCAGCTCTCCGGGCGGTCAAGAGACCCAGTACTTC. It is translated as CASSPGGQETQYF. The chain employs TRBV18 and TRBJ2-5; D unclear. Germline loops: CDR1 KGHSH, CDR2 LQKENI. The CDR3 covers 13 residues. Trimming removed 6 bases from V and 2 bases from J, with 10 bases in between. Using reference TRBV18 and TRBJ2-5 for the parts outside the CDR3, the full variable domain is NAGVMQNPRHLVRRRGQEARLRCSPMKGHSHVYWYRQLPEEGLKFMVYLQKENIIDESGMPKERFSAEFPKEGPSILRIQQVVRGDSAAYFCASSPGGQETQYFGPGTRLLVL.

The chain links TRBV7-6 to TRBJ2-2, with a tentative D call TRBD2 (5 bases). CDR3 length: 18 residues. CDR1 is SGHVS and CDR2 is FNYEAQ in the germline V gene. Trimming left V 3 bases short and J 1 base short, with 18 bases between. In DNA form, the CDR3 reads TGTGCCAGCAGCTTTGGGAGTGGCGGCCAAGGGAACACCGGGGAGCTGTTTTTT. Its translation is CASSFGSGGQGNTGELFF.

The CDR3 DNA is TGTGCTAGTGGTTTGGTACTAGGGGAGAACACTGAAGCTTTCTTT. Its protein is CASGLVLGENTEAFF. This chain links TRBV12-5 with TRBJ1-1, with D tentatively TRBD1 (5 bases). CDR1 LGHNT and CDR2 FRNRAP come from the germline V gene. Trimming removed 0 bases from V and 1 base from J, with 9 bases in between. This CDR3 comprises 15 residues.

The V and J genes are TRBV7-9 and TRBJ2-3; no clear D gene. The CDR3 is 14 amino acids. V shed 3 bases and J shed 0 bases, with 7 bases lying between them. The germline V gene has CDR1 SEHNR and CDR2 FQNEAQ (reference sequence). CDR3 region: CASSFSVSTDTQYF. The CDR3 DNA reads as TGTGCCAGCAGCTTCAGCGTAAGCACAGATACGCAGTATTTT.

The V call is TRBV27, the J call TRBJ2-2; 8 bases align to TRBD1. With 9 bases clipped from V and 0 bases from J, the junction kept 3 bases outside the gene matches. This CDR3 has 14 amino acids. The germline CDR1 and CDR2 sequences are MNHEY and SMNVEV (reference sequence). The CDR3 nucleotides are TGTGCCAGTAGGACAGGGACGAACACCGGGGAGCTGTTTTTT. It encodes CASRTGTNTGELFF.

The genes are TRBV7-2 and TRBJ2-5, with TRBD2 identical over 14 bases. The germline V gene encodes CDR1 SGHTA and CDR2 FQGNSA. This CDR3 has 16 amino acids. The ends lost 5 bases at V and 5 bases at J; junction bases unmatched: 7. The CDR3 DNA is TGTGCCAGCAGCCTGGGACTAGCGGGAGTAAGGGAGACCCAGTACTTC. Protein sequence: CASSLGLAGVRETQYF.

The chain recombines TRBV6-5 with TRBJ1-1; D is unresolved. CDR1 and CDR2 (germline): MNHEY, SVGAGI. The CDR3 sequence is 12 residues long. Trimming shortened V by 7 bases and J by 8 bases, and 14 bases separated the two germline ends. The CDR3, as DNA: TGTGCCAGCAACCCGGACGGGTTCGAAGCTTTCTTT. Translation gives CASNPDGFEAFF.

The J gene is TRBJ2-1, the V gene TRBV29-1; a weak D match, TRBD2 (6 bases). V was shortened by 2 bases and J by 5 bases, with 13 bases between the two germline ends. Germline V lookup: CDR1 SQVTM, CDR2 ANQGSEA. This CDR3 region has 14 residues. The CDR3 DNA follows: TGCAGCGTTGAACGCGGACTATTAAACAATGAGCAGTTCTTC. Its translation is CSVERGLLNNEQFF.

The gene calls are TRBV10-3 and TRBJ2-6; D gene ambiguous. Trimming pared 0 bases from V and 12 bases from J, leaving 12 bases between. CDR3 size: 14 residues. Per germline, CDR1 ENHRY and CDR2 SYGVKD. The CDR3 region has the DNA TGTGCCATCAGTGAGTCGAAGGGATTGAGCGTCCTGACTTTC. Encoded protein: CAISESKGLSVLTF.